This is a list of T cell receptor beta chains from one sample in a study of blood T cell repertoires in COVID-19. Here immunoSEQ multiplex PCR was the method, and the copy in TCRdb shows in-frame clones only, minus some. The sample has roughly 250,000 clones, nearly 85% seen once; the top ten hold about 9.1%. The sample comprised peripheral blood. These receptors came from a human donor in a cohort sampled during active COVID-19. The conserved cysteine and the conserved F or W are not part of the CDR3 here.

CDR3,V,J
ASSRLSSEQF,TRBV5-5,TRBJ2-1
ASHKLSGGRGYEQY,TRBV27,TRBJ2-7
ASTSHWPDRYLRGYT,TRBV5-5,TRBJ1-2
ASSSGTSVSTDTQY,TRBV27,TRBJ2-3
ASSAPVRGLVAGELF,TRBV2,TRBJ2-2
ASSPIQGTGELF,TRBV18,TRBJ2-2
ASSVEAGNTGELF,TRBV9,TRBJ2-2
ASSVGGTVYNEQF,TRBV9,TRBJ2-1
ATLAGRISSGNTIY,TRBV19,TRBJ1-3
ASSSRGNSPLH,TRBV12-3/TRBV12-4,TRBJ1-6
ASSRLTTGNEQF,TRBV3-1/TRBV3-2,TRBJ2-1
ASSPRLAGAGNEQF,TRBV11-2,TRBJ2-1
ASSESRKGIKEHEQF,TRBV10-1,TRBJ2-1
ASSSEADTQY,TRBV4-3,TRBJ2-3
ASSLVAGLGSTDTQY,TRBV7-2,TRBJ2-3
ASSLGMETSGSPTGELF,TRBV7-7,TRBJ2-2
ASSQDIPDTQY,TRBV4-3,TRBJ2-3
ASSRQGLNQPQH,TRBV2,TRBJ1-5
ASHLRGYGYT,TRBV6-5,TRBJ1-2
ASSPGGGKRDSPLH,TRBV18,TRBJ1-6
ATSRDHGASTDTQY,TRBV15,TRBJ2-3
ASSVSSGQPQH,TRBV10-1,TRBJ1-5